The subject of this entry is one TCR beta chain. Its target is not known. Each of the patients experienced relapse following autologous stem cell transplantation, and their brentuximab vedotin exposure differed. Patients reached a best response of complete response, partial response or progressive disease. This sample is part of a study of PD-1 blockade in classical Hodgkin lymphoma. This table comes from immunoSEQ multiplex PCR, and its TCRdb copy is limited to in-frame clones, with some not included. The sample has 95,000 or so clones; approximately 83% are singletons. General study results and limits: Complete responders' diversity at baseline resembled that of newly diagnosed patients. Why the repertoires differ is still unclear, perhaps disease activity or prior therapy.

Source: peripheral blood mononuclear cells (PBMCs), taken at baseline. The clonotype comes from a human donor with classical Hodgkin lymphoma.

The chain's CDR3 is CASSPSDRAYEQYF. CDR3 DNA sequence: TGTGCCAGCAGCCCTTCAGACAGAGCCTACGAGCAGTACTTC. V is TRBV4-2 and J is TRBJ2-7; a possible D gene is TRBD1 (5 bases). Germline V CDR1 and CDR2: LGHNA, YNFKEQ. V shed 4 bases and J shed 2 bases, with 12 bases lying between them. This CDR3 has 14 amino acids.